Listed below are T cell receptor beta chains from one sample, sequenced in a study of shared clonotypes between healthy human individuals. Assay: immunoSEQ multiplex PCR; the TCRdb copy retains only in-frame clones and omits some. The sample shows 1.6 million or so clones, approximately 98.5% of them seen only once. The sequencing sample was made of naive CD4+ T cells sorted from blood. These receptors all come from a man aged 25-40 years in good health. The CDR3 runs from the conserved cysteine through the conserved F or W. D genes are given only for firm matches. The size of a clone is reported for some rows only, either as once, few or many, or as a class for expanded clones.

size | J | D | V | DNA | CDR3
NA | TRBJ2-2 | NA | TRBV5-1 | TGCGCCAGCAGCTGGGGGGACAACACCGGGGAGCTGTTTTTT | CASSWGDNTGELFF
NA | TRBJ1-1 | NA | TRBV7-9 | TGTGCCAGCAGCTTAGCGTCTGGGAGTTTGAACACTGAAGCTTTCTTT | CASSLASGSLNTEAFF
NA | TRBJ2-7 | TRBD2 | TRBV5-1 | TGCGCCAGCAGCTTGCGAGCGGGAGGCCCCGCCTACGAGCAGTACTTC | CASSLRAGGPAYEQYF
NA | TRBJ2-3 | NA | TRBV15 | TGTGCCACCGTATCGGCGGATAACACAGATACGCAGTATTTT | CATVSADNTDTQYF
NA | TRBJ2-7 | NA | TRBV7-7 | TGTGCTAGCAGCTTAAAGGGCTACGAGCAGTACTTC | CASSLKGYEQYF
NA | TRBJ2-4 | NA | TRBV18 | TGTGCCAGCTCACCACGGGGCGTGGAGTCTGGAAACATTCAGTACTTC | CASSPRGVESGNIQYF
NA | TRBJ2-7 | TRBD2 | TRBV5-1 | TGCGCCAGCAGCATTTTTACTAGCGGAGCCCCCTACGAGCAGTACTTC | CASSIFTSGAPYEQYF
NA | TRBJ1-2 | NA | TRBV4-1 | TGCGCCAGCAGCCAAGAGGTGGCACCCAGGGAATATGGCTACACCTTC | CASSQEVAPREYGYTF
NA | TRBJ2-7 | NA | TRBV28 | TGTGCCAGCAGTCTCCCAGGCCCCCTCGAGCAGTACTTC | CASSLPGPLEQYF
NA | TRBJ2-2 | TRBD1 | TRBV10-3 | TGTGCCATCAGGTTGGGACAGTCGAACACCGGGGAGCTGTTTTTT | CAIRLGQSNTGELFF
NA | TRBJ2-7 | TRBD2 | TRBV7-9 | TGTGCCAGCAGTCCTCCCCTGGGACTAGTGGCGCGGGAGCAGTACTTC | CASSPPLGLVAREQYF
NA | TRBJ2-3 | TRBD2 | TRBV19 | TGTGCCAGTAGTATATTAGCGGGAGACTTGTATTTT | CASSILAGDLYF
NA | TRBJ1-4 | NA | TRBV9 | TGTGCCAGCAGCCTGGGGATTCGGGCAACTAATGAAAAACTGTTTTTT | CASSLGIRATNEKLFF
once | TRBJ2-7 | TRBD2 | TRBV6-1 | TGTGCCAGCAGTGAAAGACTAGCGGGCGAGCAGTACTTC | CASSERLAGEQYF
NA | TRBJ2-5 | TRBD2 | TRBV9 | TGTGCCAGCAGCGTAGGGCTAGCGGGGATCCAAGAGACCCAGTACTTC | CASSVGLAGIQETQYF
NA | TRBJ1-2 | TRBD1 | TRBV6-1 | TGTGCCAGCAGTGTGACAGGGGGCGTTGGCTACACCTTC | CASSVTGGVGYTF
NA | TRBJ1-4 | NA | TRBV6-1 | TGTGCCAGCAGGTTTCCAGGGCTTAATGAAAAACTGTTTTTT | CASRFPGLNEKLFF
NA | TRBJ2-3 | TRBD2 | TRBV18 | TGTACCTCTTCAGGCATAGCGGGGCTAAGCACAGATACGCAGTATTTT | CTSSGIAGLSTDTQYF
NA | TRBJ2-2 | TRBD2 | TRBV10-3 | TGTGCCATCAGTAAGGGACTAGCGAACACCGGGGAGCTGTTTTTT | CAISKGLANTGELFF
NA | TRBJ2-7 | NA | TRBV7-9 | TGTGCCAGCAGCTTGGGAGGGGGGCCCGGGGACCAGTACTTC | CASSLGGGPGDQYF
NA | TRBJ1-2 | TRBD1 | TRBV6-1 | TGTGCCAGCAGTGAAGGACAGGGGAGACTCTATGGCTACACCTTC | CASSEGQGRLYGYTF
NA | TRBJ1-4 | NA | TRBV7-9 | TGTGCCAGCAGCGACGACAGACTAGCAACTAATGAAAAACTGTTTTTT | CASSDDRLATNEKLFF
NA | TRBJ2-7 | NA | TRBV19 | TGTGCCAGTAAGAGACACCGGCCCTCCTACGAGCAGTACTTC | CASKRHRPSYEQYF
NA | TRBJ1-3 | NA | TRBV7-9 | TGTGCCAGCAGCTTGGCCTCTGGAAACACCATATATTTT | CASSLASGNTIYF
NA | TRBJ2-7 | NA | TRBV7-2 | TGTGCCAGCAGCTTAGTAGGGGGGCCCTACGAGCAGTACTTC | CASSLVGGPYEQYF
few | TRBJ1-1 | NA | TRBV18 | TGTGCCAGCTCCGGGTCAGCCACTGAAGCTTTCTTT | CASSGSATEAFF
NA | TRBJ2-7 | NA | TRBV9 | TGTGCCAGCAGCCGGGACGTGAGCTACGAGCAGTACTTC | CASSRDVSYEQYF
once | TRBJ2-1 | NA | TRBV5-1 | TGCGCCAGCAGCATGACAGTGGTTAGGGACAATGAGCAGTTCTTC | CASSMTVVRDNEQFF
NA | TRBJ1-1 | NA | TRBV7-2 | TGTGCCAGCAGCTCCTCCATTTACGGTAATCGTGAAGGGAACACTGAAGCTTTCTTT | CASSSSIYGNREGNTEAFF
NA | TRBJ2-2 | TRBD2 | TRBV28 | TGTGCCAGCAGCCTTAGCGGGAGGGCGAAGAACACCGGGGAGCTGTTTTTT | CASSLSGRAKNTGELFF
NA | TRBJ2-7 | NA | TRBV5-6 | TGTGCCAGCACCGACCTACTGCGGCCCCTCAACGAGCAGTACTTC | CASTDLLRPLNEQYF